The entry that follows covers one T cell receptor beta chain sequence. Libraries were prepared by immunoSEQ multiplex PCR; TCRdb keeps only in-frame clonotypes and omits some of them. The sample records roughly 80,000 clones, roughly 88% being singletons. V lost 0 bases and J lost 0; bases outside the gene matches: 6. Germline CDR1 and CDR2: SGHKS and YYEKEE (reference sequence). The CDR3 is 18 amino acids. The record originates from a study of OX40 agonist ivuxolimab in advanced cancers. Study-level information: Ivuxolimab is an agonistic anti-OX40 (CD134) antibody, and patients were treated with it.

The sample consisted of CD4+ or CD8+ T cells sorted from blood, taken in a trial of the OX40 agonist ivuxolimab. The rearrangement joins TRBV5-5 to TRBJ2-1, with 10 bases aligning to TRBD2. The origin of this receptor is an adult with an advanced solid tumor such as melanoma, head and neck, liver or kidney cancer. CDR3 loop: CASSLGASGSFSYNEQFF. The CDR3 DNA sequence: TGTGCCAGCAGCTTGGGGGCTAGCGGGAGTTTCTCCTACAATGAGCAGTTCTTC. Full variable domain (missing parts from reference TRBV5-5 and TRBJ2-1): DAGVTQSPTHLIKTRGQQVTLRCSPISGHKSVSWYQQVLGQGPQFIFQYYEKEERGRGNFPDRFSARQFPNYSSELNVNALLLGDSALYLCASSLGASGSFSYNEQFFGPGTRLTVL.